Sequencing of this TCR beta chain was carried out in a study of regulatory T cells in long-lasting Graves disease. The time point: newly diagnosed GD, antithyroid drugs for less than 3 months. The TCR library used RNA extracted from PBMCs. Many counts were recorded for this clonotype. Sequencing libraries for TCR beta were prepared with iRepertoire HTBI primers and Arm-PCR of CDR3 regions. TCRdb re-derived calls from the multiplex PCR reads in MiXCR, one entry per CDR3 protein. Of hundreds of thousands of distinct CDR3 sequences listed, roughly 16% are singletons. These data were likewise used in another study, on T cells in Graves' hyperthyroidism and ophthalmopathy.

Sequenced material: peripheral blood mononuclear cells (PBMCs), taken at new diagnosis, from a patient treated with antithyroid drugs. The clonotype comes from a man between 18 and 29 years old with Graves disease.

The CDR3 spells CASSLRAGGVDTEAFF. In DNA form, the CDR3 reads TGTGCCAGCAGTTTAAGGGCAGGGGGCGTTGACACTGAAGCTTTCTTT. This sequence joins TRBV28 and TRBJ1-1; 8 bases line up with TRBD1. Germline V gene lookup returns CDR1 MDHEN and CDR2 SYDVKM. Trimming cost V 2 bases and J 3 bases; bases outside gene matches: 8. The CDR3 contains 16 residues.